This record concerns one T cell receptor beta chain sequence. The antigen is undetermined. The V end was cut by 3 bases, the J end by 1 base, with 12 bases between. The CDR3 is 15 amino acids. Germline V gene data show CDR1 as MNHNS and CDR2 as SASEGT. The data were taken from a study of shared clonotypes between healthy human individuals. Sequencing was performed with immunoSEQ multiplex PCR; in TCRdb, only in-frame clones are kept and a portion is missing. The profile covers about 2.1 million clones, with 90% to 95% appearing a single time and about 1.6% taken by the ten largest. Broader study findings: When naive CD4 clonotypes were compared across several donors, around 5% were shared. Relative to memory subsets, naive subsets generally showed larger estimated richness.

Naive CD8 cells were CD45RO-negative, positively selected for CCR7, excluding terminally differentiated effector memory CD45RA+ cells. The material sequenced was naive CD8+ T cells from PBMCs. The rearrangement joins TRBV6-1 to TRBJ1-1; D unresolved. This TCR came from a man between 18 and 35 years old in good health. Some clones in this sample may be carry-over from other donors' samples. CDR3 protein: CASSDTDAKNTEAFF. The CDR3, as DNA: TGTGCCAGCAGTGACACCGACGCGAAGAACACTGAAGCTTTCTTT.